Presented here are 25 T cell receptor beta chains from one specimen sequenced in a study of cytomegalovirus exposure and HLA in healthy donors. PCR involved 60 Vbeta and 13 Jbeta primers. Sequencing was performed with immunoSEQ multiplex PCR; in TCRdb, only in-frame clones are kept and a portion is missing. The profile shows some 200,000 clones, roughly 80% of them singletons. Specimen: PBMCs. These TCRs come from a woman between 50 and 59 years old in good health and CMV-seropositive.

This sequence joins TRBV18 and TRBJ2-7; tentatively, D is TRBD2 (6 bases). V was pared by 2 bases and J by 5 bases, with 10 bases between. Germline-derived CDR1 and CDR2 are KGHSH and LQKENI. The CDR3 sequence is 13 residues long. The CDR3 sequence: CASSPLGGDEQYF. Here the CDR3 DNA reads TGTGCCAGCTCACCATTAGGCGGGGACGAGCAGTACTTC.

A single count supports this clone. This chain uses TRBV10-2 with TRBJ2-3; D call uncertain. Deletions cut 5 bases from V and 1 base from J, with 10 bases between. Germline-derived CDR1 and CDR2 are WSHSY and SAAADI. CDR3 length equals 14 residues. The CDR3 DNA sequence: TGCGCCAGCAGTCCCCTACGAGGCACAGATACGCAGTATTTT. This encodes CASSPLRGTDTQYF.

There are a few counts of this clone. This rearrangement joins TRBV5-6 to TRBJ2-7; D is ambiguous. Between the trimmed V and J ends, which lost 2 bases and 0 bases, there was a span of 6 bases. The V gene's germline CDR1 is SGHDT and CDR2 YYEEEE. CDR3 length: 13 residues. The CDR3 nucleotides are TGTGCCAGCAGCTTCCCGAGCTCCTACGAGCAGTACTTC. Its protein is CASSFPSSYEQYF.

The table lists this clone with a count of one. The gene calls are TRBV5-4 and TRBJ1-2, with 9 bases lining up with TRBD1. Unmatched junction bases numbered 7, after V lost 4 bases and J lost 3 bases. There are 15 residues in the CDR3. Germline CDR1 SGHNT, CDR2 YYREEE (reference sequence). The CDR3 nucleotides are TGTGCCAGCAGCCAATTGTGGACAGGGGACTATGGCTACACCTTC. It encodes CASSQLWTGDYGYTF.

V is TRBV19 and J is TRBJ1-1; the D gene is possibly TRBD1 (5 bases). The CDR3 is 12 amino acids. CDR1 is LNHDA, CDR2 SQIVND, per germline (reference sequence). The V end lost 7 bases, the J end lost 2 bases, and 8 bases lay between the germline ends. The CDR3 region is CASKTVNTEAFF. The DNA of the CDR3 is TGTGCCAGTAAGACAGTTAACACTGAAGCTTTCTTT.

This chain joins TRBV10-3 and TRBJ2-2; TRBD2 agrees at 8 bases. The CDR3 is 17 amino acids. CDR1 and CDR2 from the germline V gene are ENHRY and SYGVKD. Losses at the gene ends were 4 bases for V and 1 base for J; bases not matched to a gene: 8. CDR3 DNA: TGTGCCATCAGTGGCGACTTTAGCGGGGAGAACACCGGGGAGCTGTTTTTT. Protein: CAISGDFSGENTGELFF.

This clone was detected only once. This chain uses TRBV5-1 with TRBJ2-1; TRBD1 aligns across 11 bases. Trimming cost V 3 bases and J 7 bases; bases outside gene matches: 9. The germline gives CDR1 SGHRS, CDR2 YFSETQ. There are 16 residues in the CDR3. Here the CDR3 reads CASSYGGTGGTNEQFF. The CDR3, as DNA: TGCGCCAGCAGCTATGGGGGGACAGGGGGAACGAATGAGCAGTTCTTC.

V gene TRBV2 combines with J gene TRBJ1-5; TRBD1 agrees at 7 bases. Per the germline V gene, CDR1 is SNHLY and CDR2 is FYNNEI. V shed 6 bases, J shed 5 bases, and the junction held 4 bases outside the gene matches. CDR3 length: 13 amino acids. The CDR3 bases are TGTGCCAGCAGCCGGGACAGCTATCAGCCCCAGCATTTT. Protein sequence: CASSRDSYQPQHF.

This clone was counted only a few times. This chain joins TRBV6-5 and TRBJ1-2; D not certain. The CDR3 has 13 residues. Trimming stripped 2 bases from V and 3 bases from J, with 7 bases between. Germline CDR1 MNHEY, CDR2 SVGAGI. The CDR3 is CASSYGADYGYTF. The CDR3 nucleotides are TGTGCCAGCAGTTACGGTGCAGACTATGGCTACACCTTC.

The rearrangement uses TRBV28 and TRBJ2-7, with no clear D. The germline CDR1 and CDR2 sequences are MDHEN and SYDVKM. This CDR3 region has 11 residues. V lost 2 bases to trimming and J lost 6 bases, with 5 bases between them. CDR3 bases: TGTGCCAGCAGTTTAATCAGCGAGCAGTACTTC. Protein: CASSLISEQYF.

The chain joins TRBV6-5 to TRBJ2-2; tentatively, D is TRBD1 (7 bases). The CDR3 runs 16 residues. The germline V and J ends were trimmed by 2 bases and 6 bases, with 16 bases remaining between them. Germline CDR1 reads MNHEY; CDR2 reads SVGAGI. The CDR3 DNA follows: TGTGCCAGCAGTTACGCCGGCCTCAGGGGGGCCGGGGAGCTGTTTTTT. As protein: CASSYAGLRGAGELFF.

J is TRBJ2-3 and V is TRBV5-4; 7 nucleotides line up with TRBD1. This CDR3 is built from 16 residues. The germline gives CDR1 SGHNT, CDR2 YYREEE (reference sequence). V lost 2 bases, J lost 4 bases, and 10 bases stayed unmatched. CDR3 sequence (DNA): TGTGCCAGCAGCTTACGACAGGGAGTTCTCGCAGATACGCAGTATTTT. Encoded protein: CASSLRQGVLADTQYF.

In this sample, this clone turned up once. The chain links TRBV28 to TRBJ1-2, with 7 bases lining up with TRBD1. The V segment lost 7 bases and the J segment 2 bases; nucleotides outside the gene matches: 4. The CDR3 loop spans 13 amino acids. Germline V gene lookup returns CDR1 MDHEN and CDR2 SYDVKM. CDR3 DNA: TGTGCCAGCACCAAGGGACAGAACTATGGCTACACCTTC. Translated: CASTKGQNYGYTF.

The rearrangement links TRBV5-6 to TRBJ2-7, with D possibly TRBD1 on 7 matching bases. This CDR3 is 14 amino acids long. Germline-derived CDR1 and CDR2 are SGHDT and YYEEEE. V dropped 4 bases and J dropped 2 bases, with 13 bases sitting between them. In DNA, the CDR3 is TGTGCCAGCAGCCCGCGGGACAGTCCCTACGAGCAGTACTTC. Protein: CASSPRDSPYEQYF.

V is TRBV5-1 and J is TRBJ2-5, with 8 bases identical to TRBD2. Germline V gives CDR1 SGHRS, CDR2 YFSETQ. Trimming cost V 4 bases and J 6 bases; bases outside gene matches: 14. The CDR3 is 16 amino acids. CDR3 sequence reads: CASSPPGGGLLQTQYF. The DNA of the CDR3 is TGCGCCAGCAGCCCCCCCGGGGGGGGCCTCTTGCAGACCCAGTACTTC.

This clone was recorded only once. CDR3 nucleotides: TGTGCCAGCAGTGCGAGGTCTAACGGCTACACCTTC. It specifies CASSARSNGYTF. V and J are TRBV2 and TRBJ1-2, with D unclear. Per germline, CDR1 SNHLY and CDR2 FYNNEI. This CDR3 spans 12 amino acids. V was pared by 4 bases and J by 8 bases, with 11 bases between. The full variable domain, in which reference TRBV2 and TRBJ1-2 provide the parts outside the CDR3, is EPEVTQTPSHQVTQMGQEVILRCVPISNHLYFYWYRQILGQKVEFLVSFYNNEISEKSEIFDDQFSVERPDGSNFTLKIRSTKLEDSAMYFCASSARSNGYTFGSGTRLTVV.

The chain uses TRBV4-1 and TRBJ2-5; TRBD2 aligns across 8 bases. J lost 7 bases, V lost 0 bases, and 13 bases had no gene match. This CDR3 contains 17 residues. Germline CDR1 and CDR2: MGHRA and YSYEKL. The CDR3 bases are TGCGCCAGCAGCCAAGAAGAGGCCCGGGGGGGTCCCGGGACCCAGTACTTC. This sequence encodes CASSQEEARGGPGTQYF.

The chain links TRBV7-9 to TRBJ1-1, with no clear D. Trimming took 3 bases from V and 6 from J, leaving 11 bases between them. This CDR3 is 13 amino acids long. Germline lookup yields CDR1 SEHNR and CDR2 FQNEAQ (reference sequence). The CDR3 here is CASSFSEASEAFF. The CDR3 region has the DNA TGTGCCAGCAGCTTCTCAGAGGCGTCTGAAGCTTTCTTT.

The chain joins TRBV27 to TRBJ2-2, with 7 bases matching TRBD1. The CDR3 spans 18 residues. The J segment lost 3 bases and the V segment lost 3 bases, leaving 13 bases of the junction unmatched. CDR1 is MNHEY, CDR2 SMNVEV, per germline (reference sequence). The CDR3 loop reads CASSFVSRGYRDTGELFF. In nucleotides, the CDR3 is TGTGCCAGCAGTTTCGTTAGCAGGGGGTATAGGGACACCGGGGAGCTGTTTTTT.

This chain uses TRBV7-9 with TRBJ2-3; TRBD1 matches at 9 bases. From germline, CDR1 is SEHNR and CDR2 FQNEAQ (reference sequence). Trimming removed 1 base from V and 3 bases from J; junction bases left unmatched: 5. CDR3 length: 16 amino acids. The CDR3 sequence is CASSLVWDRVTDTQYF. Written as DNA, the CDR3 is TGTGCCAGCAGCTTAGTGTGGGACAGGGTTACAGATACGCAGTATTTT.

About this clone itself: The sample contains more than one DNA sequence encoding this CDR3. This chain uses TRBV19 with TRBJ1-5; unclear D gene. Trimming cost V 1 base and J 4 bases, with 5 bases left between them. Germline CDR1 reads LNHDA; CDR2 reads SQIVND (reference sequence). The CDR3 is 13 residues long. CDR3 residues: CASSIGGNQPQHF. The CDR3 bases are TGTGCCAGTAGTATAGGAGGGAATCAGCCCCAGCATTTT. Supplemented by reference TRBV19 and TRBJ1-5, the full variable domain reads DGGITQSPKYLFRKEGQNVTLSCEQNLNHDAMYWYRQDPGQGLRLIYYSQIVNDFQKGDIAEGYSVSREKKESFPLTVTSAQKNPTAFYLCASSIGGNQPQHFGDGTRLSIL.

The gene calls are TRBV28 and TRBJ1-5; 10 bases map to TRBD1. Germline V CDR1 and CDR2: MDHEN, SYDVKM. V lost 5 bases and J lost 7; bases outside the gene matches: 5. This CDR3 is built from 14 residues. CDR3 amino acids: CASSAGTGVQPQHF. The CDR3 DNA reads TGTGCCAGCAGTGCCGGGACAGGGGTCCAGCCCCAGCATTTT.

This chain links TRBV7-9 with TRBJ2-2, with 8 bases matching TRBD2. Germline values: CDR1 SEHNR, CDR2 FQNEAQ (reference sequence). Trimming took 2 bases from V and 7 from J; bases not matched to a gene: 6. The CDR3 has 15 residues. CDR3 nucleotides: TGTGCCAGCAGCTTAACGGGGGGGCCAGTCGGGGAGCTGTTTTTT. Translation: CASSLTGGPVGELFF.

V usage is TRBV19 and J usage is TRBJ1-5, with TRBD1 identical over 8 bases. With V trimmed by 6 bases and J by 3 bases, 4 bases remained unmatched. The CDR3 runs to 14 residues. The germline CDR1 and CDR2 sequences are LNHDA and SQIVND (reference sequence). The CDR3 bases are TGTGCCAGTAGAATGACAGGGGTCAATCAGCCCCAGCATTTT. The encoded protein is CASRMTGVNQPQHF.

The genes are TRBV30 and TRBJ1-2; D not resolved. The CDR3 is 13 residues long. V was pared by 0 bases and J by 5 bases, with 10 bases between. The V gene's germline CDR1 is GTSNPN and CDR2 SVGIG (reference sequence). CDR3 bases: TGTGCCTGGAGTGTCCCGGAGGATTATGGCTACACCTTC. It specifies CAWSVPEDYGYTF.